Presented here are 32 T cell receptor beta chains from one specimen sequenced in a study of T cells after yellow fever vaccination. Each CDR3 protein gets one entry after TCRdb re-called the 5' RACE reads with MiXCR. This table has 120,000 or so distinct CDR3 sequences, about 7% appearing once. The material sequenced was CD4+ T cells sorted from PBMCs, taken more than 35 days after the first yellow fever vaccination. These receptors came from a man aged 18 to 29 who received the YFV17D yellow fever vaccine.

This clonotype has ten or more counts. The chain uses TRBV27 and TRBJ1-1; tentative D call: TRBD1 (5 bases). There are 14 residues in the CDR3. Germline loops: CDR1 MNHEY, CDR2 SMNVEV (reference sequence). V was pared by 4 bases and J by 6 bases, with 15 bases between. CDR3 amino acids: CASSSPNDRSEAFF. CDR3 sequence (DNA): TGTGCCAGCAGTTCCCCGAATGACAGATCTGAAGCTTTCTTT.

This clonotype was detected many times. This sequence joins TRBV7-3 and TRBJ1-1, with D possibly TRBD1 on 6 matching bases. Deletions cut 0 bases from V and 3 bases from J, with 14 bases between. Germline CDR1 and CDR2: SGHTA and FQGTGA. The CDR3 consists of 16 residues. The CDR3 sequence: CASSLTGMTGHTEAFF. CDR3 in DNA: TGTGCCAGCAGCTTAACCGGAATGACAGGACACACTGAAGCTTTCTTT.

About this clonotype itself: A much bigger clone sits one base away, suggesting this may be a read error. V is TRBV12-3 or TRBV12-4 and J is TRBJ1-6; D is perhaps TRBD1 (5 bases). V was clipped by 3 bases and J by 10 bases, with 13 bases between them. The CDR3 sequence is 14 residues long. DNA of the CDR3: TGTGCCAGCAGTTTCGGGGTAGGGGAGTCACCCCTCCACTTT. This gives the protein CASSFGVGESPLHF.

This clonotype was seen repeatedly, ten times or more. The V and J genes are TRBV29-1 and TRBJ1-1; D ambiguous. Germline lookup yields CDR1 SQVTM and CDR2 ANQGSEA. This CDR3 has 14 amino acids. V was cut by 6 bases and J by 1 base, with 15 bases left in between. The CDR3 loop reads CSVRTAGPNTEAFF. The CDR3 DNA is TGCAGCGTCCGGACCGCGGGCCCGAACACTGAAGCTTTCTTT. The whole variable domain, filled in from reference TRBV29-1 and TRBJ1-1, reads SAVISQKPSRDICQRGTSLTIQCQVDSQVTMMFWYRQQPGQSLTLIATANQGSEATYESGFVIDKFPISRPNLTFSTLTVSNMSPEDSSIYLCSVRTAGPNTEAFFGQGTRLTVV.

This clonotype was picked up many times. The chain is built from TRBV7-3 and TRBJ2-3, with 9 bases identical to TRBD2. After removal of 5 bases from V and 5 bases from J, the junction contained 14 bases not matched to a gene. This CDR3 is 17 amino acids long. CDR1 SGHTA and CDR2 FQGTGA come from the germline V gene. DNA for the CDR3: TGTGCCAGCAGCGCCTGGGGACGGGCTAGCGGGAAAGATACGCAGTATTTT. Its translation: CASSAWGRASGKDTQYF.

This clonotype came up a few times. J is TRBJ1-1 and V is TRBV30; D perhaps matches TRBD1 (5 bases). The germline V and J ends were trimmed by 3 bases and 4 bases, with 24 bases remaining between them. There are 17 residues in the CDR3. CDR1 GTSNPN and CDR2 SVGIG come from the germline V gene (reference sequence). The CDR3 sequence: CAWRKGPGPQWATEAFF. As DNA, the CDR3 is TGTGCCTGGAGAAAAGGCCCGGGACCACAGTGGGCCACTGAAGCTTTCTTT.

Many counts were recorded for this clonotype. The chain links TRBV28 to TRBJ2-3; D tentatively reads TRBD1 or TRBD2 (6 bases each). Deletions cut 3 bases from V and 1 base from J, with 17 bases between. This CDR3 spans 17 amino acids. Germline CDR1 MDHEN, CDR2 SYDVKM. The CDR3 is CASSLGLIGGGTDTQYF. Written as DNA, the CDR3 is TGTGCCAGCAGTTTGGGACTGATAGGGGGAGGCACAGATACGCAGTATTTT.

The chain couples TRBV19 to TRBJ1-2; D unclear. The CDR3 is 15 amino acids. V was cut by 7 bases and J by 0 bases, with 15 bases left in between. Germline V CDR1 and CDR2: LNHDA, SQIVND (reference sequence). DNA of the CDR3: TGTGCCAGTACCGGGCGACAAGACACTAACTATGGCTACACCTTC. Its protein is CASTGRQDTNYGYTF.

This clonotype was counted many times. This chain connects TRBV4-3 to TRBJ1-2; D gene uncertain. The CDR3 is 13 amino acids. Trimming removed 0 bases at V and 7 bases at J, with 9 bases between. Germline CDR1 LGHNA, CDR2 YSLEER. Written as DNA, the CDR3 is TGCGCCAGCAGCCAAGATCCCGCCTCTGGCTACACCTTC. Encoded protein: CASSQDPASGYTF.

This clonotype has just a few counts. The chain joins TRBV7-9 to TRBJ1-1, with a possible D match to TRBD1 (6 bases). The CDR3 spans 14 residues. CDR1 SEHNR and CDR2 FQNEAQ come from the germline V gene (reference sequence). V was cut by 1 base and J by 5 bases, with 11 bases left in between. The CDR3 DNA follows: TGTGCCAGCAGCTTAGTAGGGGGAAGGACTGAAGCTTTCTTT. Amino acid sequence: CASSLVGGRTEAFF.

This rearrangement joins TRBV7-2 to TRBJ1-4; D unresolved. Germline assignment: CDR1 SGHTA and CDR2 FQGNSA. CDR3 length equals 13 residues. Trimming stripped 6 bases from V and 5 bases from J, with 10 bases between. CDR3 nucleotides: TGTGCCAGCAGGAGGAAGACAAATGAAAAACTGTTTTTT. This encodes CASRRKTNEKLFF.

This clonotype was picked up many times. The chain combines TRBV10-3 with TRBJ2-2; D ambiguous. CDR3 length: 14 amino acids. Germline V gene lookup returns CDR1 ENHRY and CDR2 SYGVKD. V gave up 0 bases and J gave up 6 bases, with 8 bases separating them. The CDR3 loop reads CAISESVGPGELFF. The CDR3 DNA reads TGTGCCATCAGTGAGTCGGTCGGGCCCGGGGAGCTGTTTTTT.

About this clonotype: A much larger clone sits a single nucleotide away, making a read error possible. This CDR3 fails to terminate in the conserved phenylalanine or tryptophan, so it likely reflects a read error. This chain joins TRBV29-1 and TRBJ1-2; no clear D gene. The germline V and J ends were trimmed by 1 base and 8 bases, with 11 bases remaining between them. Germline V gives CDR1 SQVTM, CDR2 ANQGSEA. The CDR3 runs 12 residues. CDR3 sequence: CSVEALKGGYTL. CDR3 DNA: TGCAGCGTTGAAGCCCTGAAAGGGGGCTACACCCTC.

This clonotype was seen at least ten times. The chain combines TRBV19 with TRBJ1-5; D is possibly TRBD1 (6 bases). Germline loops: CDR1 LNHDA, CDR2 SQIVND (reference sequence). Trimming left V 4 bases short and J 3 bases short, with 7 bases between. The CDR3 has 13 amino acids. This chain's CDR3 is CASSRDINQPQHF. In DNA, the CDR3 is TGTGCCAGTAGTAGGGACATCAATCAGCCCCAGCATTTT.

This clonotype was recorded many times. The chain combines TRBV18 with TRBJ2-1; 9 nucleotides align to TRBD1. CDR1 is KGHSH, CDR2 LQKENI, per germline. V lost 0 bases to trimming and J lost 7 bases; unmatched junction nucleotides: 1. The CDR3 spans 14 residues. The CDR3 DNA follows: TGTGCCAGCTCACCACCGGGGACAGGGAATGAGCAGTTCTTC. Translating gives CASSPPGTGNEQFF.

This clonotype was counted between two and nine times. The CDR3: CASTNPGTQETQYF. CDR3 in DNA: TGTGCCAGCACCAACCCCGGGACACAAGAGACCCAGTACTTC. The chain recombines TRBV7-2 with TRBJ2-5, with a weak D call TRBD1 (6 bases). CDR1 and CDR2 (germline): SGHTA, FQGNSA. The CDR3 length is 14 residues. Between the trimmed V and J ends, which lost 7 bases and 2 bases, there was a span of 14 bases.

This clonotype came up many times. The chain employs TRBV4-1 and TRBJ2-5, with TRBD1 as a possible D gene (6 bases). V was cut by 0 bases and J by 5 bases, with 13 bases left in between. The CDR3 runs to 15 residues. CDR1 is MGHRA and CDR2 is YSYEKL in the germline V gene. CDR3 in DNA: TGCGCCAGCAGCCAAGATGGCAGGGGCTGGGAGACCCAGTACTTC. It specifies CASSQDGRGWETQYF.

This chain connects TRBV6-1 to TRBJ2-7; TRBD1 is a possible D gene (6 bases). This CDR3 is built from 14 residues. Germline V gene data show CDR1 as MNHNS and CDR2 as SASEGT. Trimming removed 1 base at V and 3 bases at J, with 10 bases between. Here the CDR3 reads CASSEGKGVYEQYV. In DNA form, the CDR3 reads TGTGCCAGCAGTGAAGGGAAGGGGGTCTACGAGCAGTACGTC.

There are a few counts of this clonotype. The chain couples TRBV4-1 to TRBJ1-5; D is unresolved. The germline V and J ends were trimmed by 1 base and 2 bases, with 15 bases remaining between them. Germline V lookup: CDR1 MGHRA, CDR2 YSYEKL. The CDR3 has 17 residues. In DNA, the CDR3 is TGCGCCAGCAGCCAAGTCGCCGCGGGCTTAGGCAATCAGCCCCAGCATTTT. Protein product: CASSQVAAGLGNQPQHF.

This clonotype was observed many times. CDR3 nucleotide sequence: TGTGCCATCAAAGGTGCAGGGGGAAATAATTCACCCCTCCACTTT. The encoded protein is CAIKGAGGNNSPLHF. The chain is built from TRBV10-3 and TRBJ1-6, with TRBD1 identical over 7 bases. V gave up 7 bases and J gave up 5 bases; unmatched junction bases: 8. Germline CDR1 is ENHRY and CDR2 is SYGVKD. The CDR3 runs 15 residues.

This clonotype was observed many times. The chain employs TRBV14 and TRBJ1-3; D gene ambiguous. V lost 2 bases and J 0 bases, leaving 11 bases between the germline ends. The CDR3 has 16 amino acids. Germline V CDR1 and CDR2: SGHDN, FVKESK. Here the CDR3 reads CASSQLVATSGNTIYF. CDR3 nucleotides: TGTGCCAGCAGCCAACTCGTAGCTACCTCTGGAAACACCATATATTTT.

In its sample, this clonotype was seen many times. This chain uses TRBV29-1 with TRBJ2-1; D could derive from TRBD1 or TRBD2 (6 bases each). The CDR3 is 13 residues long. Germline V gene sequence: CDR1 SQVTM, CDR2 ANQGSEA. V lost 4 bases to trimming and J lost 8 bases, with 15 bases between them. The CDR3 loop reads CSVVGGQVHEQFF. The DNA of the CDR3 is TGCAGCGTTGTGGGGGGCCAGGTCCATGAGCAGTTCTTC.

This clonotype was detected many times. The rearrangement joins TRBV5-6 to TRBJ1-5; 7 positions agree with TRBD1. The CDR3 extends over 16 amino acids. Unmatched junction bases numbered 7, after V lost 4 bases and J lost 0 bases. Per germline, CDR1 SGHDT and CDR2 YYEEEE. CDR3 coding DNA: TGTGCCAGCAGCACTCAACAGGGGTATAGCAATCAGCCCCAGCATTTT. Translation gives CASSTQQGYSNQPQHF. Drawing the rest from reference TRBV5-6 and TRBJ1-5, the complete variable domain is DAGVTQSPTHLIKTRGQQVTLRCSPKSGHDTVSWYQQALGQGPQFIFQYYEEEERQRGNFPDRFSGHQFPNYSSELNVNALLLGDSALYLCASSTQQGYSNQPQHFGDGTRLSIL.

This clonotype was seen a few times. The chain employs TRBV5-8 and TRBJ2-3; D is undetermined. The CDR3 is 15 residues long. V was shortened by 2 bases and J by 5 bases, with 15 bases between the two germline ends. CDR1 and CDR2 from the germline V gene are SGHTS and YDEGEE. The DNA of the CDR3 is TGTGCCAGCAGCTTCGACCGAAACCGAGTAGATACGCAGTATTTT. It specifies CASSFDRNRVDTQYF.

Ten or more counts support this clonotype. The CDR3 protein is CSARGPWGDTQYF. The CDR3 DNA is TGCAGTGCTAGGGGGCCTTGGGGAGATACGCAGTATTTT. V is TRBV20-1 and J is TRBJ2-3; the D gene is possibly TRBD1 (5 bases). The CDR3 sequence is 13 residues long. The germline V gene encodes CDR1 DFQATT and CDR2 SNEGSKA (reference sequence). V gave up 3 bases and J gave up 5 bases, with 12 bases separating them.

The table lists this clonotype with many counts. This sequence joins TRBV20-1 and TRBJ1-2; perhaps TRBD1 as D (5 bases). Germline V gives CDR1 DFQATT, CDR2 SNEGSKA (reference sequence). The CDR3 consists of 13 residues. V was shortened by 3 bases and J by 7 bases, with 15 bases between the two germline ends. The CDR3 here is CSASLGGTRGYTF. The CDR3 DNA is TGCAGTGCTAGTTTGGGGGGGACGCGTGGCTACACCTTC.

This clonotype came up many times. The chain carries TRBV7-8 and TRBJ2-5, with 12 nucleotides matching TRBD2. The CDR3 is made up of 16 amino acids. CDR1 and CDR2 from the germline V gene are SGHVS and FQNEAQ. V lost 3 bases and J lost 5; bases outside the gene matches: 7. CDR3 residues: CASSFSLAGGYETQYF. CDR3 sequence (DNA): TGTGCCAGCAGCTTTTCGCTAGCGGGGGGGTATGAGACCCAGTACTTC. The whole variable domain, remainder taken from reference TRBV7-8 and TRBJ2-5, is GAGVSQSPRYKVAKRGQDVALRCDPISGHVSLFWYQQALGQGPEFLTYFQNEAQLDKSGLPSDRFFAERPEGSVSTLKIQRTQQEDSAVYLCASSFSLAGGYETQYFGPGTRLLVL.

The J gene is TRBJ2-5, the V gene TRBV4-1; the match to TRBD1 covers 8 bases. Germline CDR1 and CDR2: MGHRA and YSYEKL. V gave up 3 bases and J gave up 3 bases; unmatched junction bases: 33. The CDR3 is 24 amino acids. CDR3 coding DNA: TGCGCCAGCAGCCATCTCGGATATCCAGGGGGCGTATGGGCAAGCATGATCGTGAAAGAGACCCAGTACTTC. Translation gives CASSHLGYPGGVWASMIVKETQYF.

This clonotype was picked up many times. The chain uses TRBV7-3 and TRBJ2-2, with a tentative D call TRBD1 (5 bases). V gave up 1 base and J gave up 2 bases, with 5 bases separating them. Germline assignment: CDR1 SGHTA and CDR2 FQGTGA. The CDR3 runs 14 residues. The CDR3 DNA reads TGTGCCAGCAGCTTAAGGACAAACACCGGGGAGCTGTTTTTT. It codes for CASSLRTNTGELFF.

The sample holds many counts of this clonotype. This chain uses TRBV4-3 with TRBJ1-2, with a tentative D call TRBD1 (5 bases). The CDR3 spans 15 residues. The ends were cut back, 4 bases at V and 4 bases at J, with 16 bases in the middle. CDR1 and CDR2 from the germline V gene are LGHNA and YSLEER. CDR3 in amino acids: CASSLGAGLPYGYTF. CDR3 nucleotides: TGCGCCAGCAGCCTCGGGGCGGGCCTGCCCTATGGCTACACCTTC.

The chain couples TRBV12-5 to TRBJ2-5; D gene unclear. Trimming removed 0 bases at V and 6 bases at J, with 11 bases between. Per the germline V gene, CDR1 is LGHNT and CDR2 is FRNRAP. This CDR3 spans 14 amino acids. CDR3 in DNA: TGTGCTAGTGGTTTGGTAGGTCTCCTCCAGACCCAGTACTTC. It encodes CASGLVGLLQTQYF.

This clonotype was found many times. The V and J genes are TRBV6-5 and TRBJ1-1; D unresolved. The CDR3 length is 15 residues. Germline values: CDR1 MNHEY, CDR2 SVGAGI. The V and J ends lost 0 bases and 7 bases respectively, with 15 bases between them. The CDR3 loop reads CASSYSGMEGFEAFF. The CDR3 DNA is TGTGCCAGCAGTTACTCCGGAATGGAGGGTTTTGAAGCTTTCTTT.